This entry features one T cell receptor beta chain sequence. V was shortened by 2 bases and J by 1 base, with 9 bases between the two germline ends. This CDR3 comprises 14 residues. CDR1 and CDR2 from the germline V gene are SGHRS and YFSETQ. This specimen comes from a study of blood T cell repertoires in COVID-19. Study overall: Specimens from acute and convalescent COVID-19 originated in the United States, Italy and Spain. Sources were T cells, B-cell-depleted T cells, or PBMCs; the material itself was cDNA or gDNA.

Authors' methods: By means of reference gene primer amplification, nucleated cell counts were estimated. Sequenced by immunoSEQ multiplex PCR; TCRdb stores in-frame clones only, minus some. V and J calls and clone size are copied from that table; D and trimming were computed from the DNA. The table lists 150,000 to 200,000 clones, about 86% of them singletons, with approximately 11% in the top ten. The chain recombines TRBV5-1 with TRBJ1-1, with D possibly being TRBD1 (5 bases). The TCR originated in a man in his sixties or seventies with active or convalescent COVID-19. The sequenced sample was peripheral blood. CDR3 in DNA: TGCGCCAGCAGCTTAGACAGTAAGAACACTGAAGCTTTCTTT. This translates into CASSLDSKNTEAFF.